These 24 T cell receptor beta chains share one sample of origin, sequenced in a study of blood T cell repertoires in COVID-19. TCRdb keeps only in-frame clones here, not all; method: immunoSEQ multiplex PCR. The sample has 200,000 to 300,000 clones, about nine tenths seen once; the top ten hold around 4%. Specimen: PBMCs or T cells enriched from blood (not recorded which). The receptor set was obtained from a woman in her 30s with acute COVID-19.

The gene calls are TRBV7-9 and TRBJ1-1; TRBD1 aligns across 9 bases. With 2 bases clipped from V and 4 bases from J, the junction kept 2 bases outside the gene matches. The germline gives CDR1 SEHNR, CDR2 FQNEAQ (reference sequence). This CDR3 region has 14 residues. CDR3 region: CASSLTGGVTEAFF. CDR3 bases: TGTGCCAGCAGCTTAACAGGGGGCGTCACTGAAGCTTTCTTT.

The chain uses TRBV10-3 and TRBJ1-1, with D possibly being TRBD1 (6 bases). The CDR3 is made up of 15 amino acids. The V gene lost 3 bases and the J gene lost 6 bases, with 17 bases spanning the gap. CDR1 is ENHRY, CDR2 SYGVKD, per germline. The CDR3 loop reads CAISDRGGAAAEAFF. CDR3 in DNA: TGTGCCATCAGTGACCGTGGGGGGGCTGCGGCTGAAGCTTTCTTT.

The gene calls are TRBV5-8 and TRBJ2-7; possible D gene TRBD1, 6 bases. Per the germline V gene, CDR1 is SGHTS and CDR2 is YDEGEE. The CDR3 is made up of 14 amino acids. The germline V and J ends were trimmed by 4 bases and 3 bases, with 14 bases remaining between them. CDR3 protein: CASSPHRVRYEQYF. CDR3 nucleotide sequence: TGTGCCAGCAGCCCTCACAGGGTCCGCTACGAGCAGTACTTC.

V usage is TRBV6-2 or TRBV6-3 and J usage is TRBJ2-3, with D uncertain. This CDR3 has 16 residues. Germline V CDR1 and CDR2: MNHEY, SVGEGT. Trimming pared 2 bases from V and 0 bases from J, leaving 12 bases between. This CDR3 reads CASSYPDTSSTDTQYF. The CDR3 DNA reads TGTGCCAGCAGTTACCCTGACACCTCTAGCACAGATACGCAGTATTTT.

This chain links TRBV4-2 with TRBJ2-1, with 7 bases lining up with TRBD2. The junction had 3 bases not matched to a gene; V was cut back by 0 bases and J by 4 bases. Germline CDR1 LGHNA, CDR2 YNFKEQ. The CDR3 totals 15 residues. This CDR3 reads CASSQDSGEYNEQFF. CDR3 nucleotide sequence: TGTGCCAGCAGCCAAGACAGCGGGGAATACAATGAGCAGTTCTTC.

This clone was found once. This CDR3 is also generated by other DNA sequences in the sample. The rearrangement joins TRBV6-1 to TRBJ2-5; TRBD2 agrees at 12 bases. The germline gives CDR1 MNHNS, CDR2 SASEGT. The CDR3 totals 15 residues. Trimming took 2 bases from V and 5 from J; bases not matched to a gene: 3. CDR3 amino acids: CASSELAGGPETQYF. CDR3 sequence (DNA): TGTGCCAGCAGTGAACTAGCGGGGGGGCCGGAGACCCAGTACTTC.

V usage is TRBV9 and J usage is TRBJ1-4; 9 bases align to TRBD1. Germline CDR1 reads SGDLS; CDR2 reads YYNGEE. The V and J ends lost 7 bases and 8 bases, in that order; junction bases with no gene match: 6. The CDR3 totals 13 residues. CDR3 sequence reads: CASGRDRDEKLFF. CDR3 in DNA: TGTGCCAGCGGACGGGACAGGGACGAAAAACTGTTTTTT.

The V gene is TRBV6-6, the J gene TRBJ2-1; D remains ambiguous. The germline V gene has CDR1 MNHNY and CDR2 SVGAGI (reference sequence). The CDR3 runs 15 residues. The V end was cut by 10 bases, the J end by 0 bases, with 16 bases between. CDR3: CANQDAPSSYNEQFF. CDR3 in DNA: TGTGCCAACCAAGATGCACCGAGCTCCTACAATGAGCAGTTCTTC.

The chain combines TRBV2 with TRBJ1-2, with no clear D. V was shortened by 8 bases and J by 4 bases, with 17 bases between the two germline ends. This CDR3 comprises 14 residues. Germline V gives CDR1 SNHLY, CDR2 FYNNEI. CDR3: CASCSLVAAYGYTF. CDR3 DNA sequence: TGTGCCAGCTGCTCCCTTGTGGCGGCCTATGGCTACACCTTC. The full variable domain, its missing parts supplied by reference TRBV2 and TRBJ1-2, is EPEVTQTPSHQVTQMGQEVILRCVPISNHLYFYWYRQILGQKVEFLVSFYNNEISEKSEIFDDQFSVERPDGSNFTLKIRSTKLEDSAMYFCASCSLVAAYGYTFGSGTRLTVV.

The chain is built from TRBV29-1 and TRBJ1-2; D might be TRBD1 (5 bases). V was pared by 7 bases and J by 5 bases, with 11 bases between. The CDR3 runs 11 residues. Germline assignment: CDR1 SQVTM and CDR2 ANQGSEA. CDR3 in amino acids: CSDEGAYGYTF. Here the CDR3 DNA reads TGCAGCGACGAAGGGGCTTATGGCTACACCTTC.

This sequence joins TRBV19 and TRBJ1-1, with TRBD1 as a possible D gene (5 bases). Trimming left V 6 bases short and J 1 base short, with 12 bases between. Germline lookup yields CDR1 LNHDA and CDR2 SQIVND (reference sequence). The CDR3 loop spans 14 amino acids. CDR3 DNA: TGTGCCAGTAGGCCGGGACTGGAGAACACTGAAGCTTTCTTT. This gives the protein CASRPGLENTEAFF.

CDR3 loop: CASSLLNWGQRSGNTIYF. The CDR3 bases are TGTGCCAGCAGTCTTTTGAACTGGGGACAACGCTCTGGAAACACCATATATTTT. The chain employs TRBV6-2 or TRBV6-3 and TRBJ1-3; D may be TRBD1 (6 bases). Deletions cut 5 bases from V and 0 bases from J, with 20 bases between. Germline assignment: CDR1 MNHEY and CDR2 SVGEGT. This CDR3 comprises 18 residues.

The chain has TRBV5-1 and TRBJ1-4; the match to TRBD1 covers 8 bases. This CDR3 has 15 residues. Germline V gives CDR1 SGHRS, CDR2 YFSETQ. V shed 2 bases and J 3 bases; nucleotides not matched to a gene: 3. The CDR3 coding sequence is TGCGCCAGCAGCTTCGACAGGGGACCTAATGAAAAACTGTTTTTT. Its protein product is CASSFDRGPNEKLFF.

The genes are TRBV30 and TRBJ1-5; possible D gene TRBD1, 6 bases. This CDR3 has 12 residues. Germline V lookup: CDR1 GTSNPN, CDR2 SVGIG (reference sequence). Between the trimmed V and J ends, which lost 6 bases and 3 bases, there was a span of 9 bases. CDR3 residues: CACRGNNQPQHF. CDR3 nucleotides: TGTGCCTGCAGGGGAAACAATCAGCCCCAGCATTTT. Using reference TRBV30 and TRBJ1-5 for the parts outside the CDR3, the full variable domain is SQTIHQWPATLVQPVGSPLSLECTVEGTSNPNLYWYRQAAGRGLQLLFYSVGIGQISSEVPQNLSASRPQDRQFILSSKKLLLSDSGFYLCACRGNNQPQHFGDGTRLSIL.

The chain couples TRBV19 to TRBJ2-7; TRBD2 matches at 11 bases. V was pared by 5 bases and J by 2 bases, with 5 bases of the junction left unmatched. CDR3 length: 15 amino acids. CDR1 and CDR2 (germline): LNHDA, SQIVND (reference sequence). The CDR3 reads CASSPISGGAYEQYF. As DNA, the CDR3 is TGTGCCAGTAGTCCAATTAGCGGGGGGGCCTACGAGCAGTACTTC.

The chain joins TRBV30 to TRBJ1-6, with 10 bases fitting TRBD1. The V segment lost 8 bases and the J segment 11 bases; nucleotides outside the gene matches: 9. The CDR3 is made up of 13 amino acids. CDR1 and CDR2 (germline): GTSNPN, SVGIG (reference sequence). This chain's CDR3 is CAHNRDRGPPLHF. The CDR3 DNA sequence: TGTGCCCACAACCGGGACAGGGGTCCACCCCTCCACTTT.

The chain is built from TRBV7-9 and TRBJ1-5; 8 bases line up with TRBD1. The CDR3 consists of 15 residues. With 6 bases clipped from V and 5 bases from J, the junction kept 9 bases outside the gene matches. CDR1 and CDR2 from the germline V gene are SEHNR and FQNEAQ (reference sequence). The CDR3 loop reads CASSSGGQGHQPQHF. DNA of the CDR3: TGTGCCAGCAGTTCCGGCGGACAGGGCCATCAGCCCCAGCATTTT.

V usage is TRBV3-1 (or the pseudogene TRBV3-2) and J usage is TRBJ1-1, with TRBD1 as a possible D gene (6 bases). The CDR3 runs to 13 residues. The V end was cut by 5 bases, the J end by 5 bases, with 12 bases between. Germline V gives CDR1 LGHDT, CDR2 YNNKEL (reference sequence). CDR3 sequence: CASSVNRETEAFF. The DNA for the CDR3 is TGTGCCAGCAGCGTAAACAGGGAAACTGAAGCTTTCTTT.

The chain couples TRBV5-1 to TRBJ1-1; no definite D call. The CDR3 runs 17 residues. Between the trimmed V and J ends, which lost 0 bases and 2 bases, there was a span of 17 bases. The germline gives CDR1 SGHRS, CDR2 YFSETQ. CDR3 nucleotides: TGCGCCAGCAGCTTGGCAGTCGCTCCAACAGCCAACACTGAAGCTTTCTTT. Protein sequence: CASSLAVAPTANTEAFF.

The chain combines TRBV12-3 or TRBV12-4 with TRBJ2-3, with D possibly TRBD1 on 6 matching bases. This CDR3 is built from 13 residues. Trimming removed 4 bases from V and 9 bases from J, with 14 bases in between. The CDR3 sequence is CASSSRTEGTQYF. CDR3 DNA sequence: TGTGCCAGCAGTTCAAGGACAGAGGGAACGCAGTATTTT.

This chain uses TRBV5-1 with TRBJ2-7; 9 positions match TRBD1. V was pared by 4 bases and J by 7 bases, with 15 bases of the junction left unmatched. Looked up from germline, CDR1 is SGHRS and CDR2 is YFSETQ. This CDR3 comprises 16 residues. The chain's CDR3 is CASSLDLRRQGGEQYF. The CDR3, as DNA: TGCGCCAGCAGCCTCGACCTCAGGAGACAGGGGGGTGAGCAGTACTTC.

This chain joins TRBV5-1 and TRBJ1-2, with unresolved D. The CDR3 extends over 13 amino acids. Trimming stripped 9 bases from V and 9 bases from J, with 21 bases between. The V gene's germline CDR1 is SGHRS and CDR2 YFSETQ. The DNA for the CDR3 is TGCGCCACCAGAACAGACAAGAGCGGTAGCTACACCTTC. Protein sequence: CATRTDKSGSYTF.

The chain uses TRBV19 and TRBJ2-7, with D hard to call. The CDR3 length is 13 residues. Germline CDR1 LNHDA, CDR2 SQIVND (reference sequence). The V gene lost 3 bases and the J gene lost 0 bases, with 6 bases spanning the gap. In DNA form, the CDR3 reads TGTGCCAGTAGTATGACAAGCTCCTACGAGCAGTACTTC. Protein sequence: CASSMTSSYEQYF. The variable domain in full, completed from reference TRBV19 and TRBJ2-7, reads DGGITQSPKYLFRKEGQNVTLSCEQNLNHDAMYWYRQDPGQGLRLIYYSQIVNDFQKGDIAEGYSVSREKKESFPLTVTSAQKNPTAFYLCASSMTSSYEQYFGPGTRLTVT.

V is TRBV19 and J is TRBJ1-1; 8 bases fit TRBD1. Germline CDR1 LNHDA, CDR2 SQIVND (reference sequence). This CDR3 is built from 16 residues. The J segment lost 1 base and the V segment lost 3 bases, leaving 7 bases of the junction unmatched. CDR3: CASSITPGTGNTEAFF. CDR3 bases: TGTGCCAGTAGTATCACCCCCGGGACAGGGAACACTGAAGCTTTCTTT.